The source of this T cell receptor beta chain is a study of CD8 T cells in ankylosing spondylitis. TCRdb re-analysed the 5' RACE reads in MiXCR, keeping a single row per CDR3 protein. The repertoire includes some 130,000 distinct CDR3 sequences, about 7.3% of them detected once, and under 15% sits in the top ten. Study-level points and caveats: Reportedly, matched ankylosing spondylitis synovial fluid was significantly enriched for disease-linked clones. Within ankylosing spondylitis blood, a TCR beta motif made up of roughly eight highly homologous variants appeared to be characteristic. Clones linked to the disease showed a CD8+ phenotype. They occurred at relatively low frequencies in peripheral blood.

Ten or more counts support this clonotype. Its target is not known. The sequenced material came from blood, either unsorted or a sorted T cell fraction (not recorded which). This TCR came from a female donor with ankylosing spondylitis or in good health (not recorded which).

The DNA of the CDR3 is TGCAGTGCTAGAACAGGGTGGGGCACTGAAGCTTTCTTT. Translated: CSARTGWGTEAFF. The genes are TRBV20-1 and TRBJ1-1, with D possibly matching TRBD1 (6 bases). V lost 2 bases and J lost 4, with 11 bases in between. The CDR3 runs to 13 residues. Per germline, CDR1 DFQATT and CDR2 SNEGSKA (reference sequence).